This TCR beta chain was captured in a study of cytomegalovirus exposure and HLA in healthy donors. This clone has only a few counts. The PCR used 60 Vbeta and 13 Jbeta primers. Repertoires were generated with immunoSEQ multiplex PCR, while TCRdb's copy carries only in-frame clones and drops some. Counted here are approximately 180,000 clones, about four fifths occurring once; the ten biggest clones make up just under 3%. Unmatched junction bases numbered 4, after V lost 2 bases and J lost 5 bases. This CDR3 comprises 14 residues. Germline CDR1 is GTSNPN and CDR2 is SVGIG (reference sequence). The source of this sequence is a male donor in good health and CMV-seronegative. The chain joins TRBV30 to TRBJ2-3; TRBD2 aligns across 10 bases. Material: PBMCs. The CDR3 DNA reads TGTGCCTGGAGTCGAGCGGGAGGGTTAGATACGCAGTATTTT. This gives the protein CAWSRAGGLDTQYF.